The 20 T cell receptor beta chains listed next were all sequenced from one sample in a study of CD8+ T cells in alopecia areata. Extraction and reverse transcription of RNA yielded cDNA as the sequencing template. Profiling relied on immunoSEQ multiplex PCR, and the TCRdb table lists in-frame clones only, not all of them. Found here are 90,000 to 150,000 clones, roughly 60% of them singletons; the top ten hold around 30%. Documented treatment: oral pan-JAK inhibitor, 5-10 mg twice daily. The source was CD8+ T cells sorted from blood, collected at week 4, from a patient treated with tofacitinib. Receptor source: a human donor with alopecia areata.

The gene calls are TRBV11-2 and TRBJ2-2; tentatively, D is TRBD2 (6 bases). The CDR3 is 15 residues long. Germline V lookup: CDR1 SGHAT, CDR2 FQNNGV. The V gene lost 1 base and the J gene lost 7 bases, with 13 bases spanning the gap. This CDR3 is CASSLGSRGGGELFF. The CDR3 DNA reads TGTGCCAGCAGCTTAGGGTCGCGGGGAGGCGGGGAGCTGTTTTTT.

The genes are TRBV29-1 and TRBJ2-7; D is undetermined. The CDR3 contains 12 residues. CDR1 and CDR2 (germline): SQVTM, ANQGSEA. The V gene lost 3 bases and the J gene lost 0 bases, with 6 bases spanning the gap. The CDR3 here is CSVEVNSYEQYF. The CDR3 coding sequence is TGCAGCGTTGAGGTCAACTCCTACGAGCAGTACTTC.

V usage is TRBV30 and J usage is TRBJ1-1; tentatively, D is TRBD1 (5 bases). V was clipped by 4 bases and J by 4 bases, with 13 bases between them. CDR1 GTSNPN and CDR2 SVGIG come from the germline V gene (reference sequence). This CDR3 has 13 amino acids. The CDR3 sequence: CAWNVGGLTEAFF. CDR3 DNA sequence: TGTGCCTGGAACGTTGGGGGACTCACTGAAGCTTTCTTT.

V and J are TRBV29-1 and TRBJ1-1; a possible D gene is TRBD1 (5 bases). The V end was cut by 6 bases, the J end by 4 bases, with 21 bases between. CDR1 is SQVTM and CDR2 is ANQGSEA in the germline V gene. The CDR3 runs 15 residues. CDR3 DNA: TGCAGCGTGAATCTCGCCGGGCCTCAGGGCACTGAAGCTTTCTTT. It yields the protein CSVNLAGPQGTEAFF.

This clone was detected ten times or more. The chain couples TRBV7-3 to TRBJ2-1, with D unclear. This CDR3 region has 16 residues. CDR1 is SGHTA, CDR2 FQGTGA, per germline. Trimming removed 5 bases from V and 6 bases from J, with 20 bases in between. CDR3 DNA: TGTGCCAGCAGCCTTACACCAACCTCCGGGCCCAATGAGCAGTTCTTC. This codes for CASSLTPTSGPNEQFF.

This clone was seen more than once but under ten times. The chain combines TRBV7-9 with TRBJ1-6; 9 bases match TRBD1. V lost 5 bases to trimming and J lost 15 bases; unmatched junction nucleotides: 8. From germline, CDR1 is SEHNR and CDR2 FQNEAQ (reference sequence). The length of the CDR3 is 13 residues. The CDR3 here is CASSPRDRENLHF. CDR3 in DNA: TGTGCCAGCAGCCCGCGGGACAGGGAGAACCTCCACTTT. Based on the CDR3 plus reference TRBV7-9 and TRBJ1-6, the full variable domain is DTGVSQNPRHKITKRGQNVTFRCDPISEHNRLYWYRQTLGQGPEFLTYFQNEAQLEKSRLLSDRFSAERPKGSFSTLEIQRTEQGDSAMYLCASSPRDRENLHFGNGTRLTVT.

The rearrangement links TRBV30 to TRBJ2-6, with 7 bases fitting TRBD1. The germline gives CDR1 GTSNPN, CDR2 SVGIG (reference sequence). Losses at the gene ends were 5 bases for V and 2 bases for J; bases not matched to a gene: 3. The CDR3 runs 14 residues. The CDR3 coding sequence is TGTGCCTGGGCCACAGGGGCTGGGGCCAACGTCCTGACTTTC. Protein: CAWATGAGANVLTF. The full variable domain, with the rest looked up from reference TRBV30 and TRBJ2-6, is SQTIHQWPATLVQPVGSPLSLECTVEGTSNPNLYWYRQAAGRGLQLLFYSVGIGQISSEVPQNLSASRPQDRQFILSSKKLLLSDSGFYLCAWATGAGANVLTFGAGSRLTVL.

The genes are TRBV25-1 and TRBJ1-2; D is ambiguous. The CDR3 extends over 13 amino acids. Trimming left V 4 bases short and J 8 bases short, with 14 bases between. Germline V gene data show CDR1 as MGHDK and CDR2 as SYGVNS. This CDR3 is CASSVDLLGGYTF. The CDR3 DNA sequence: TGTGCCAGCAGTGTCGACCTTCTCGGGGGCTACACCTTC.

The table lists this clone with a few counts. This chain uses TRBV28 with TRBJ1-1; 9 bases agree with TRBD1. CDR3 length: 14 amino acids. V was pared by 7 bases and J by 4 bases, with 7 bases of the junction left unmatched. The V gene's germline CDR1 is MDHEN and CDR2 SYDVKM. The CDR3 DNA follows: TGTGCCAGCACCCACAGGGGGCCGAGCACTGAAGCTTTCTTT. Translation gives CASTHRGPSTEAFF.

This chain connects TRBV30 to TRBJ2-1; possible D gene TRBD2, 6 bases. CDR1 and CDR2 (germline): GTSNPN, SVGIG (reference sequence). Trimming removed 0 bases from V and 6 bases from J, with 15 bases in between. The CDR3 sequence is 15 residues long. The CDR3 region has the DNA TGTGCCTGGAGTGTACTAAGCGGGCGAAGCAATGAGCAGTTCTTC. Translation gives CAWSVLSGRSNEQFF.

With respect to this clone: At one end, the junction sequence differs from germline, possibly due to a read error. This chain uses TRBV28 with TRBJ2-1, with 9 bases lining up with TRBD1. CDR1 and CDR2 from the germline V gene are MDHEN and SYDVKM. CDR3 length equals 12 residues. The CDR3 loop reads CAGSPRDRVGFF. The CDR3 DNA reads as TGTGCCGGCAGTCCCCGGGACAGGGTTGGGTTCTTC.

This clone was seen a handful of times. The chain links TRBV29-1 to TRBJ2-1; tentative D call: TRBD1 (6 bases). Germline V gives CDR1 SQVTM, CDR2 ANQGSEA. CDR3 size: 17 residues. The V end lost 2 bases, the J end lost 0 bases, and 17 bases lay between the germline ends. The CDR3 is CSVEWLARGSSYNEQFF. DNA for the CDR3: TGCAGCGTTGAATGGTTGGCCAGGGGAAGCTCCTACAATGAGCAGTTCTTC.

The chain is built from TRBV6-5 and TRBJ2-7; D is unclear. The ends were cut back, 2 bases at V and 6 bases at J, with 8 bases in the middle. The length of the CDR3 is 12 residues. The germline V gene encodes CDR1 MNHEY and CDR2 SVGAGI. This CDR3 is CASSYRLGEQYF. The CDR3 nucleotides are TGTGCCAGCAGTTACAGGTTGGGCGAGCAGTACTTC.

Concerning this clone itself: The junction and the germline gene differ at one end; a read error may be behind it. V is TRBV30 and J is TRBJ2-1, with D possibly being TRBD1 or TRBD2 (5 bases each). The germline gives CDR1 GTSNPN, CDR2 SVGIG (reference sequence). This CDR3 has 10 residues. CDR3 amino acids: CPWGPSEPFF. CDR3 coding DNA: TGTCCCTGGGGACCCTCCGAACCGTTCTTC. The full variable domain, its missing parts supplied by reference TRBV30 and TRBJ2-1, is SQTIHQWPATLVQPVGSPLSLECTVEGTSNPNLYWYRQAAGRGLQLLFYSVGIGQISSEVPQNLSASRPQDRQFILSSKKLLLSDSGFYLCPWGPSEPFFGPGTRLTVL.

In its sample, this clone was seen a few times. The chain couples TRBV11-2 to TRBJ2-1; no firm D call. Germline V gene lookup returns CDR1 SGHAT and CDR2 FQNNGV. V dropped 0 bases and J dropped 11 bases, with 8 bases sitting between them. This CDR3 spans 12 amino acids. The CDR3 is CASSLDFQKQFF. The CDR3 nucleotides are TGTGCCAGCAGCTTAGATTTCCAGAAGCAGTTCTTC.

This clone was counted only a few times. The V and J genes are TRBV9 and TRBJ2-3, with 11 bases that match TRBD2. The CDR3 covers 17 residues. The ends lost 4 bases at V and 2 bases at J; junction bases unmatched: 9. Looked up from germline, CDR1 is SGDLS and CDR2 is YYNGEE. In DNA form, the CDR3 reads TGTGCCAGCAGCATCCGGGGACTAGCGGAGATCACAGATACGCAGTATTTT. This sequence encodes CASSIRGLAEITDTQYF.

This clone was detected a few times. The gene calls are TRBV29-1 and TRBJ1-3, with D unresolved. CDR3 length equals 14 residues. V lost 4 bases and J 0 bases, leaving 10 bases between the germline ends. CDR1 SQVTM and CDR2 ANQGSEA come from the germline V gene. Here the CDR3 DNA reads TGCAGCGTTGGTGGCACCAACTCTGGAAACACCATATATTTT. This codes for CSVGGTNSGNTIYF.

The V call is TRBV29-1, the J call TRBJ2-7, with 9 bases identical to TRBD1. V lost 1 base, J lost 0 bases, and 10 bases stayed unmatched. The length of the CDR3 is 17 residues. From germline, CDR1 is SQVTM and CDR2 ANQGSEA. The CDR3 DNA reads TGCAGCGTTGAAGCTCCCTCTGGGGACAGGGCCTCCTACGAGCAGTACTTC. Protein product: CSVEAPSGDRASYEQYF.

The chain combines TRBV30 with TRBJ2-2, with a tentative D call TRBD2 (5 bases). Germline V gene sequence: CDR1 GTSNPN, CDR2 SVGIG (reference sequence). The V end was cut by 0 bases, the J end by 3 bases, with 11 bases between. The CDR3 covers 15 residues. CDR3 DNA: TGTGCCTGGAGTGTAGTCGGGGTCGACACCGGGGAGCTGTTTTTT. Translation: CAWSVVGVDTGELFF.

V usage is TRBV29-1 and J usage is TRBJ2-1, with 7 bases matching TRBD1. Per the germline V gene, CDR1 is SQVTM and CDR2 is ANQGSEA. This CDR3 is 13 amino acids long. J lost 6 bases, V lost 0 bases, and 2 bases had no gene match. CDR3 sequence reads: CSVEDWDSNEQFF. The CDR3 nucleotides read TGCAGCGTTGAAGACTGGGACAGCAATGAGCAGTTCTTC.